The 31 T cell receptor beta chains below come from one sample, sequenced in a study of blood T cell repertoires in COVID-19. Clones were read by immunoSEQ multiplex PCR, and TCRdb kept only the in-frame ones, dropping some. The sample carries hundreds of thousands of clones, more than 75% recorded once. The sequencing sample was made of peripheral blood. Receptors originate from a woman in her fifties or sixties with active or convalescent COVID-19.

This clone was detected only once. This sequence joins TRBV6-5 and TRBJ1-3, with TRBD1 matching 7 bases. The CDR3 loop spans 14 amino acids. J lost 4 bases, V lost 6 bases, and 6 bases had no gene match. Germline V lookup: CDR1 MNHEY, CDR2 SVGAGI. CDR3: CASSRGTAGNTIYF. The CDR3 bases are TGTGCCAGCAGCAGGGGGACTGCCGGAAACACCATATATTTT.

The rearrangement joins TRBV7-9 to TRBJ2-1; TRBD1 is a possible D gene (6 bases). V was cut by 1 base and J by 8 bases, with 9 bases left in between. Germline values: CDR1 SEHNR, CDR2 FQNEAQ (reference sequence). The CDR3 is 13 residues long. CDR3 nucleotides: TGTGCCAGCAGCTTAGGAGGGGGTCATGAGCAGTTCTTC. Translating it yields CASSLGGGHEQFF.

This clone has a handful of counts. V gene TRBV30 combines with J gene TRBJ1-1; a weak D match, TRBD1 (6 bases). Germline CDR1 reads GTSNPN; CDR2 reads SVGIG (reference sequence). Trimming removed 0 bases at V and 4 bases at J, with 6 bases between. This CDR3 has 12 amino acids. Here the CDR3 reads CAWSVGATEAFF. The CDR3 bases are TGTGCCTGGAGTGTGGGGGCCACTGAAGCTTTCTTT.

The J gene is TRBJ2-1, the V gene TRBV6-4; the D gene is possibly TRBD2 (7 bases). V lost 6 bases to trimming and J lost 0 bases, with 15 bases between them. The length of the CDR3 is 16 residues. Germline V gene sequence: CDR1 MRHNA, CDR2 SNTAGT. CDR3 in DNA: TGTGCCAGCAGGCGGGAAGGGGGGGGCTCCTACAATGAGCAGTTCTTC. It yields the protein CASRREGGGSYNEQFF.

J is TRBJ2-5 and V is TRBV3-1 (or the pseudogene TRBV3-2); 9 bases fit TRBD2. The CDR3 is 17 amino acids. CDR1 and CDR2 (germline): LGHDT, YNNKEL (reference sequence). The J segment lost 4 bases and the V segment lost 1 base, leaving 10 bases of the junction unmatched. The CDR3: CASSQGASGGRGETQYF. CDR3 nucleotide sequence: TGTGCCAGCAGCCAAGGAGCAAGCGGGGGGAGGGGAGAGACCCAGTACTTC.

This chain links TRBV14 with TRBJ2-5; TRBD1 matches 9 bases. The CDR3 contains 14 residues. V dropped 4 bases and J dropped 2; count of bases not matched to a gene: 2. Germline loops: CDR1 SGHDN, CDR2 FVKESK. CDR3 coding DNA: TGTGCCAGCAGCCTGACAGGGGGACAAGAGACCCAGTACTTC. Translating it yields CASSLTGGQETQYF.

CDR3 in amino acids: CASSELGGVNIQYF. In nucleotides, the CDR3 is TGCGCCAGCAGTGAGTTAGGGGGAGTGAACATTCAGTACTTC. The rearrangement joins TRBV10-1 to TRBJ2-4; D might be TRBD1 (6 bases). Trimming cost V 1 base and J 7 bases, with 11 bases left between them. CDR1 is WNHNN, CDR2 SYGVQD, per germline (reference sequence). The CDR3 contains 14 residues.

The V and J genes are TRBV30 and TRBJ1-3; weak D call: TRBD1 (5 bases). The CDR3 contains 12 residues. The germline gives CDR1 GTSNPN, CDR2 SVGIG (reference sequence). The ends were cut back, 0 bases at V and 9 bases at J, with 9 bases in the middle. CDR3: CAWSVGTSTIYF. DNA for the CDR3: TGTGCCTGGAGTGTAGGGACTAGCACCATATATTTT.

The chain is built from TRBV19 and TRBJ1-1; D is perhaps TRBD1 (6 bases). The CDR3 runs 13 residues. CDR1 and CDR2 from the germline V gene are LNHDA and SQIVND (reference sequence). V was cut by 3 bases and J by 6 bases, with 11 bases left in between. CDR3 sequence reads: CASSISQGAEAFF. CDR3 coding DNA: TGTGCCAGTAGTATTTCACAGGGCGCTGAAGCTTTCTTT.

The gene calls are TRBV21-1 and TRBJ2-5; the table's D call TRBD1 went unverified against the DNA. TRBV21-1 is given as a pseudogene. The CDR3 runs to 15 residues. The CDR3 DNA is TGTGCCAGCAGCAGGGGGCAGGGGGCACGAGAGACCCAGTACTTC. Translating it yields CASSRGQGARETQYF.

Note on this clone: Other DNA sequences within the sample encode an identical CDR3. J is TRBJ2-2 and V is TRBV5-1, with 8 bases matching TRBD1. With 1 base clipped from V and 5 bases from J, the junction kept 1 base outside the gene matches. The CDR3 is made up of 14 amino acids. Germline V gives CDR1 SGHRS, CDR2 YFSETQ. The CDR3 DNA reads as TGCGCCAGCAGCTTGACAGGGGGTACCGGGGAGCTGTTTTTT. Translated, it gives CASSLTGGTGELFF.

The chain is built from TRBV19 and TRBJ2-2; D is unclear. CDR1 is LNHDA, CDR2 SQIVND, per germline (reference sequence). The V gene lost 4 bases and the J gene lost 9 bases, with 15 bases spanning the gap. The CDR3 is made up of 14 amino acids. Here the CDR3 DNA reads TGTGCCAGTAGTAAGGCAGGTCGTGACCGGGAGCTGTTTTTT. As protein: CASSKAGRDRELFF. Full variable domain (remainder filled in from reference TRBV19 and TRBJ2-2): DGGITQSPKYLFRKEGQNVTLSCEQNLNHDAMYWYRQDPGQGLRLIYYSQIVNDFQKGDIAEGYSVSREKKESFPLTVTSAQKNPTAFYLCASSKAGRDRELFFGEGSRLTVL.

The rearrangement uses TRBV29-1 and TRBJ1-6; no firm D call. The CDR3 is made up of 13 amino acids. Germline V lookup: CDR1 SQVTM, CDR2 ANQGSEA. V dropped 4 bases and J dropped 5 bases, with 9 bases sitting between them. The CDR3 loop reads CSVVTQDNSPLHF. The CDR3 DNA is TGCAGCGTTGTGACGCAGGATAATTCACCCCTCCACTTT.

The CDR3 reads CASSQPPGQANEKLFF. CDR3 DNA: TGCGCCAGCAGCCAACCCCCGGGACAGGCAAATGAAAAACTGTTTTTT. This rearrangement joins TRBV4-1 to TRBJ1-4, with 8 bases that match TRBD1. J lost 5 bases, V lost 2 bases, and 7 bases had no gene match. The germline V gene encodes CDR1 MGHRA and CDR2 YSYEKL. The CDR3 totals 16 residues.

This chain joins TRBV5-1 and TRBJ1-1; 7 bases fit TRBD1. V lost 3 bases and J lost 1; bases outside the gene matches: 6. The CDR3 length is 15 residues. Germline CDR1 reads SGHRS; CDR2 reads YFSETQ. The CDR3 loop is CASSSWTGPNTEAFF. The CDR3 nucleotides read TGCGCCAGCAGCTCCTGGACAGGACCGAACACTGAAGCTTTCTTT. The variable domain in full, with the rest retrieved from reference TRBV5-1 and TRBJ1-1, is KAGVTQTPRYLIKTRGQQVTLSCSPISGHRSVSWYQQTPGQGLQFLFEYFSETQRNKGNFPGRFSGRQFSNSRSEMNVSTLELGDSALYLCASSSWTGPNTEAFFGQGTRLTVV.

The rearrangement uses TRBV6-5 and TRBJ1-5, with D possibly being TRBD1 (6 bases). This CDR3 is 16 amino acids long. V was clipped by 0 bases and J by 2 bases, with 11 bases between them. The germline CDR1 and CDR2 sequences are MNHEY and SVGAGI. The CDR3 loop reads CASSYSGGRGNQPQHF. The CDR3 nucleotides read TGTGCCAGCAGTTACTCAGGGGGAAGGGGCAATCAGCCCCAGCATTTT.

This rearrangement joins TRBV2 to TRBJ2-3; 9 bases map to TRBD1. Looked up from germline, CDR1 is SNHLY and CDR2 is FYNNEI. The CDR3 extends over 14 amino acids. J gave up 3 bases and V 6 bases, and 4 bases lay outside the gene matches. CDR3 amino acids: CASRVQGATDTQYF. CDR3 in DNA: TGTGCCAGCAGGGTACAGGGGGCGACAGATACGCAGTATTTT. Filled out from reference TRBV2 and TRBJ2-3, the complete variable domain reads EPEVTQTPSHQVTQMGQEVILRCVPISNHLYFYWYRQILGQKVEFLVSFYNNEISEKSEIFDDQFSVERPDGSNFTLKIRSTKLEDSAMYFCASRVQGATDTQYFGPGTRLTVL.

The J gene is TRBJ1-1, the V gene TRBV10-3, with 8 nucleotides matching TRBD1. V lost 4 bases and J lost 7; bases outside the gene matches: 11. CDR1 is ENHRY, CDR2 SYGVKD, per germline. The length of the CDR3 is 15 residues. The CDR3 DNA is TGTGCCATCAGTGTAGGAGGACAGGGAGGTTTTGAAGCTTTCTTT. Translated: CAISVGGQGGFEAFF.

The CDR3 reads CASSSLGVAGNKNIQYF. The CDR3 coding sequence is TGTGCCAGCAGCTCCCTTGGGGTGGCGGGGAACAAAAACATTCAGTACTTC. The V and J genes are TRBV5-5 and TRBJ2-4, with D maybe TRBD2 (6 bases). The CDR3 spans 17 residues. Deletions cut 3 bases from V and 3 bases from J, with 19 bases between. The germline CDR1 and CDR2 sequences are SGHKS and YYEKEE (reference sequence).

V and J are TRBV5-4 and TRBJ2-3, with no clear D. Trimming pared 4 bases from V and 1 base from J, leaving 10 bases between. Germline CDR1 SGHNT, CDR2 YYREEE (reference sequence). This CDR3 is built from 14 residues. The CDR3 DNA follows: TGTGCCAGCAGCCAGGTGAAAGGCACAGATACGCAGTATTTT. This encodes CASSQVKGTDTQYF.

The rearrangement joins TRBV19 to TRBJ1-1; 7 bases align to TRBD1. The junction had 5 bases not matched to a gene; V was cut back by 4 bases and J by 3 bases. Per germline, CDR1 LNHDA and CDR2 SQIVND (reference sequence). CDR3 size: 14 residues. Here the CDR3 reads CASSTRQGYTEAFF. The CDR3, as DNA: TGTGCCAGTAGTACGCGACAGGGATACACTGAAGCTTTCTTT.

This chain links TRBV7-2 with TRBJ1-2; D remains ambiguous. The CDR3 spans 15 residues. V was trimmed by 5 bases and J by 4 bases, leaving 17 bases between them. Per germline, CDR1 SGHTA and CDR2 FQGNSA. The DNA of the CDR3 is TGTGCCAGCAGCGAGGGATCCAACGGAGCCTATGGCTACACCTTC. Amino acids: CASSEGSNGAYGYTF.

The chain couples TRBV6-1 to TRBJ2-7; TRBD2 is a possible D gene (5 bases). The CDR3 spans 14 residues. V lost 2 bases and J 4 bases, leaving 12 bases between the germline ends. CDR1 and CDR2 from the germline V gene are MNHNS and SASEGT. The CDR3 sequence is CASSEIGVGYEQYF. In DNA, the CDR3 is TGTGCCAGCAGTGAAATCGGGGTCGGGTACGAGCAGTACTTC.

The gene calls are TRBV2 and TRBJ2-6; no clear D. Germline assignment: CDR1 SNHLY and CDR2 FYNNEI. The V end was cut by 7 bases, the J end by 0 bases, with 7 bases between. The CDR3 length is 14 residues. The CDR3, as DNA: TGTGCCAGCACCACTAACTCTGGGGCCAACGTCCTGACTTTC. Translation: CASTTNSGANVLTF.

This chain uses TRBV10-3 with TRBJ1-5; 9 nucleotides align to TRBD1. CDR3 length: 14 amino acids. Germline CDR1 and CDR2: ENHRY and SYGVKD. Trimming cost V 4 bases and J 4 bases; bases outside gene matches: 2. CDR3 coding DNA: TGTGCCATCAGTGCCGGACAGGGGAATCAGCCCCAGCATTTT. Translating it yields CAISAGQGNQPQHF.

The chain is built from TRBV12-5 and TRBJ1-5; 7 bases are a match to TRBD1. CDR1 LGHNT and CDR2 FRNRAP come from the germline V gene. The CDR3 extends over 16 amino acids. V dropped 4 bases and J dropped 6; count of bases not matched to a gene: 12. The CDR3 nucleotides are TGTGCTAGTGGTTCCTGGACAGGAGCCCCCCCTCAGCCCCAGCATTTT. Its translation is CASGSWTGAPPQPQHF.

This sequence joins TRBV6-5 and TRBJ1-5; D uncertain. CDR1 is MNHEY and CDR2 is SVGAGI in the germline V gene. The CDR3 covers 14 residues. The V end lost 4 bases, the J end lost 0 bases, and 7 bases lay between the germline ends. As DNA, the CDR3 is TGTGCCAGCAGTTGGGCGGGTAGCAATCAGCCCCAGCATTTT. It encodes CASSWAGSNQPQHF.

V and J are TRBV10-1 and TRBJ2-3, with D hard to call. V was cut by 3 bases and J by 5 bases, with 9 bases left in between. Germline lookup yields CDR1 WNHNN and CDR2 SYGVQD (reference sequence). The CDR3 loop spans 13 amino acids. CDR3 amino acids: CASSEPNGDTQYF. In DNA form, the CDR3 reads TGCGCCAGCAGTGAACCCAACGGAGATACGCAGTATTTT.

The J gene is TRBJ1-2, the V gene TRBV2, with 7 bases that match TRBD1. V lost 5 bases and J lost 7; bases outside the gene matches: 7. Germline CDR1 is SNHLY and CDR2 is FYNNEI. CDR3 length: 13 residues. The chain's CDR3 is CASSYIHRGGYTF. DNA of the CDR3: TGTGCCAGCAGTTATATTCACAGGGGTGGCTACACCTTC. Based on the CDR3 plus reference TRBV2 and TRBJ1-2, the full variable domain is EPEVTQTPSHQVTQMGQEVILRCVPISNHLYFYWYRQILGQKVEFLVSFYNNEISEKSEIFDDQFSVERPDGSNFTLKIRSTKLEDSAMYFCASSYIHRGGYTFGSGTRLTVV.

The rearrangement uses TRBV3-1 (or the pseudogene TRBV3-2) and TRBJ2-7, with 9 bases that match TRBD2. Germline V gives CDR1 LGHDT, CDR2 YNNKEL (reference sequence). The CDR3 runs to 14 residues. V lost 7 bases to trimming and J lost 4 bases; unmatched junction nucleotides: 8. In nucleotides, the CDR3 is TGTGCCAGCACCCCGGGTAGCGGGGGATACGAGCAGTACTTC. Translated, it gives CASTPGSGGYEQYF.

The chain employs TRBV2 and TRBJ1-2; D might be TRBD1 (5 bases). With 2 bases removed from V and 7 bases from J, the gap between germline ends came to 17 bases. Germline V gene data show CDR1 as SNHLY and CDR2 as FYNNEI. This CDR3 spans 15 amino acids. CDR3 DNA sequence: TGTGCCAGCAGTGAATTAAGGGCAGGGAGGGTTGGCTACACCTTC. Residues: CASSELRAGRVGYTF.